The 24 T cell receptor beta chains below all came from one sample that was sequenced in a study of T cells in Graves' hyperthyroidism and ophthalmopathy. The investigators amplified TCR beta CDR3 regions from RNA transcripts. When the TCR CDR3 underwent first-round RT-PCR, the HTBI primer set was used. TCRdb redid the calling of the multiplex PCR reads with MiXCR, one entry per CDR3 protein. This table has approximately 420,000 distinct CDR3 sequences, about 13% appearing once. The specimen was blood. The receptors here all came from a woman aged 18-30 years with Graves' hyperthyroidism.

This clonotype was picked up many times. The rearrangement uses TRBV6-1 and TRBJ1-2, with 10 nucleotides matching TRBD1. Looked up from germline, CDR1 is MNHNS and CDR2 is SASEGT. The CDR3 sequence is 17 residues long. V trimming: 7 bases; J trimming: 4 bases; junction bases outside the gene matches: 15. In nucleotides, the CDR3 is TGTGCCAGCACCTCCGGGACAGGGGTTGGCGGTAGCTATGGCTACACCTTC. Its translation: CASTSGTGVGGSYGYTF.

In the case of this clonotype: A read error may explain this, as a much larger clone is one base away. This sequence joins TRBV6-2 or TRBV6-3 and TRBJ2-5; 8 bases fit TRBD1. The J segment lost 4 bases and the V segment lost 5 bases, leaving 9 bases of the junction unmatched. Looked up from germline, CDR1 is MNHEY and CDR2 is SVGEGT. CDR3 length: 15 residues. In nucleotides, the CDR3 is TGTGCCAGCAGTCCCCCATGGGGACAGGTAGAGACCCAGTACTTC. It is translated as CASSPPWGQVETQYF.

This clonotype was detected ten times or more. This rearrangement joins TRBV11-2 to TRBJ2-7, with D perhaps TRBD1 or TRBD2 (5 bases each). V lost 4 bases and J lost 3, with 10 bases in between. This CDR3 is 13 amino acids long. From germline, CDR1 is SGHAT and CDR2 FQNNGV. CDR3 region: CASSSGDLYEQYF. The CDR3 DNA reads as TGTGCCAGCAGCTCCGGGGACCTCTACGAGCAGTACTTC. Full variable domain (missing parts from reference TRBV11-2 and TRBJ2-7): EAGVAQSPRYKIIEKRQSVAFWCNPISGHATLYWYQQILGQGPKLLIQFQNNGVVDDSQLPKDRFSAERLKGVDSTLKIQPAKLEDSAVYLCASSSGDLYEQYFGPGTRLTVT.

This clonotype was found many times. J is TRBJ1-2 and V is TRBV15, with D possibly being TRBD1 (6 bases). The CDR3 contains 14 residues. Trimming cost V 0 bases and J 4 bases, with 9 bases left between them. Germline values: CDR1 LNHNV, CDR2 YYDKDF (reference sequence). CDR3 sequence (DNA): TGTGCCACCAGCAGAGATCAGGGGCCCTATGGCTACACCTTC. The encoded protein is CATSRDQGPYGYTF.

This clonotype appeared many times. CDR3 nucleotide sequence: TGTGCCAGCAGCTTGACATTTACCACTGAAGCTTTCTTT. Protein product: CASSLTFTTEAFF. V and J are TRBV5-8 and TRBJ1-1; D not certain. V was cut by 1 base and J by 4 bases, with 8 bases left in between. The CDR3 totals 13 residues. Germline V gene sequence: CDR1 SGHTS, CDR2 YDEGEE. The full variable domain, in which reference TRBV5-8 and TRBJ1-1 provide the parts outside the CDR3, is EAGVTQSPTHLIKTRGQQATLRCSPISGHTSVYWYQQALGLGLQFLLWYDEGEERNRGNFPPRFSGRQFPNYSSELNVNALELEDSALYLCASSLTFTTEAFFGQGTRLTVV.

This clonotype was recorded at least ten times. V is TRBV7-9 and J is TRBJ2-7; possibly TRBD2 for D (5 bases). The V end lost 6 bases, the J end lost 0 bases, and 15 bases lay between the germline ends. The CDR3 totals 15 residues. Germline V gene sequence: CDR1 SEHNR, CDR2 FQNEAQ (reference sequence). CDR3 bases: TGTGCCAGCAGTCTAGCCGCCGGAAGCTCCTACGAGCAGTACTTC. Its protein is CASSLAAGSSYEQYF.

A few counts support this clonotype. The chain combines TRBV5-6 with TRBJ2-1; possible D gene TRBD2, 5 bases. With 4 bases removed from V and 5 bases from J, the gap between germline ends came to 13 bases. Germline values: CDR1 SGHDT, CDR2 YYEEEE. The CDR3 totals 14 residues. The CDR3 DNA is TGTGCCAGCAGCCCCTCGCCGCGGGACAATGAGCAGTTCTTC. Its translation: CASSPSPRDNEQFF.

This clonotype was picked up a small number of times. The V gene is TRBV5-4, the J gene TRBJ2-7; 8 bases are shared with TRBD1. This CDR3 contains 15 residues. CDR1 and CDR2 (germline): SGHNT, YYREEE (reference sequence). The J segment lost 2 bases and the V segment lost 4 bases, leaving 8 bases of the junction unmatched. The DNA for the CDR3 is TGTGCCAGCAGCCATTGGGACAGGTCGGCCTACGAGCAGTACTTC. It is translated as CASSHWDRSAYEQYF.

This clonotype was counted only a few times. The gene calls are TRBV30 and TRBJ2-1, with 11 bases identical to TRBD2. The CDR3 totals 17 residues. After removal of 0 bases from V and 7 bases from J, the junction contained 11 bases not matched to a gene. Per germline, CDR1 GTSNPN and CDR2 SVGIG (reference sequence). CDR3 in amino acids: CAWSVRASGRIKNEQFF. The CDR3 DNA reads TGTGCCTGGAGTGTACGGGCTAGCGGGAGGATAAAAAATGAGCAGTTCTTC.

This chain joins TRBV5-1 and TRBJ2-3; D is unclear. This CDR3 is built from 15 residues. Trimming took off 1 base at V and 0 bases at J, with 9 bases between the two ends. The germline CDR1 and CDR2 sequences are SGHRS and YFSETQ. CDR3: CASSLLSPSTDTQYF. The CDR3 nucleotides are TGCGCCAGCAGCTTGTTAAGCCCTAGCACAGATACGCAGTATTTT.

Of note for this clonotype: A much bigger clone sits one base away, suggesting this may be a read error. It is likely a read error, because the conserved phenylalanine at the end of the CDR3 is missing. J is TRBJ2-7 and V is TRBV5-1, with TRBD2 as a possible D gene (5 bases). The V end was cut by 4 bases, the J end by 0 bases, with 11 bases between. CDR3 size: 14 residues. The germline gives CDR1 SGHRS, CDR2 YFSETQ. The CDR3 DNA sequence: TGCGCCAGCAGCGTCGGGGTCGGCTCCTACGAGCAGTACTTG. Its translation: CASSVGVGSYEQYL.

At least ten counts were recorded for this clonotype. V usage is TRBV28 and J usage is TRBJ2-7; 8 bases are a match to TRBD1. Losses at the gene ends were 4 bases for V and 6 bases for J; bases not matched to a gene: 5. This CDR3 has 13 amino acids. The germline V gene encodes CDR1 MDHEN and CDR2 SYDVKM. CDR3 loop: CASSSRTGSEQYF. DNA of the CDR3: TGTGCCAGCAGTTCCCGGACAGGGAGCGAGCAGTACTTC.

The chain has TRBV10-3 and TRBJ1-1; 7 nucleotides agree with TRBD1. The germline V gene has CDR1 ENHRY and CDR2 SYGVKD. The CDR3 has 16 amino acids. Trimming took 6 bases from V and 0 from J; bases not matched to a gene: 10. This CDR3 is CAISSPDRALNTEAFF. The CDR3 DNA reads TGTGCCATCAGCAGCCCAGACAGGGCCTTGAACACTGAAGCTTTCTTT.

This clonotype showed up many times. The chain joins TRBV7-2 to TRBJ2-5; D unresolved. The germline V gene encodes CDR1 SGHTA and CDR2 FQGNSA. This CDR3 spans 15 amino acids. Trimming stripped 5 bases from V and 5 bases from J, with 18 bases between. CDR3 sequence reads: CASSLRPSHGETQYF. CDR3 coding DNA: TGTGCCAGCAGCCTACGGCCTTCACACGGGGAGACCCAGTACTTC.

This clonotype came up many times. The chain carries TRBV3-1 and TRBJ2-7; D is unclear. This CDR3 contains 13 residues. Trimming shortened V by 0 bases and J by 3 bases, and 6 bases separated the two germline ends. The germline gives CDR1 LGHDT, CDR2 YNNKEL (reference sequence). Here the CDR3 DNA reads TGTGCCAGCAGCCAAGATATCTTCTACGAGCAGTACTTC. Translated: CASSQDIFYEQYF.

This clonotype was recorded at least ten times. This chain links TRBV28 with TRBJ2-3, with 14 bases matching TRBD2. With 3 bases clipped from V and 0 bases from J, the junction kept 8 bases outside the gene matches. Germline CDR1 reads MDHEN; CDR2 reads SYDVKM. The CDR3 spans 19 residues. For the CDR3, the DNA is TGTGCCAGCAGTTTTACGCGACTAGCGGGAGGGCCAAGCACAGATACGCAGTATTTT. Encoded protein: CASSFTRLAGGPSTDTQYF.

This clonotype was seen ten or more times. The rearrangement joins TRBV20-1 to TRBJ2-7; 8 bases match TRBD2. V shed 0 bases, J shed 9 bases, and the junction held 7 bases outside the gene matches. Per germline, CDR1 DFQATT and CDR2 SNEGSKA (reference sequence). The CDR3 runs to 13 residues. As DNA, the CDR3 is TGCAGTGCTAGAGATCGGGGGGGCCTCGCGCAGTACTTC. Translating it yields CSARDRGGLAQYF.

The table lists this clonotype with many counts. The chain has TRBV5-1 and TRBJ2-7, with a possible D match to TRBD1 (6 bases). V lost 6 bases and J lost 2, with 12 bases in between. Germline CDR1 SGHRS, CDR2 YFSETQ. The CDR3 covers 13 residues. The CDR3 is CASTSGQPYEQYF. The CDR3 DNA sequence: TGCGCCAGCACATCAGGACAGCCCTACGAGCAGTACTTC.

Many counts were recorded for this clonotype. The V gene is TRBV2, the J gene TRBJ1-3, with D tentatively TRBD1 (5 bases). CDR1 is SNHLY, CDR2 FYNNEI, per germline. V lost 6 bases to trimming and J lost 4 bases, with 13 bases between them. The CDR3 consists of 14 residues. The CDR3 loop is CASSIQRGGNTIYF. The CDR3 nucleotides read TGTGCCAGCAGCATCCAAAGGGGAGGAAACACCATATATTTT.

The chain is built from TRBV11-2 and TRBJ2-7; the match to TRBD2 covers 10 bases. Germline-derived CDR1 and CDR2 are SGHAT and FQNNGV. The CDR3 runs to 18 residues. With 1 base clipped from V and 5 bases from J, the junction kept 14 bases outside the gene matches. The CDR3 spells CASSLGQLLAGINNEQYF. CDR3 nucleotides: TGTGCCAGCAGCTTAGGACAGCTACTAGCGGGAATCAACAACGAGCAGTACTTC. Using reference TRBV11-2 and TRBJ2-7 for the parts outside the CDR3, the full variable domain is EAGVAQSPRYKIIEKRQSVAFWCNPISGHATLYWYQQILGQGPKLLIQFQNNGVVDDSQLPKDRFSAERLKGVDSTLKIQPAKLEDSAVYLCASSLGQLLAGINNEQYFGPGTRLTVT.

This clonotype has at least ten counts. The J gene is TRBJ1-1, the V gene TRBV4-1; D remains unclear. This CDR3 comprises 16 residues. Trimming shortened V by 4 bases and J by 3 bases, and 18 bases separated the two germline ends. In germline, CDR1 is MGHRA, CDR2 YSYEKL. CDR3: CASSLGRLRQHTEAFF. CDR3 nucleotide sequence: TGCGCCAGCAGCCTGGGCAGGTTGAGGCAGCACACTGAAGCTTTCTTT.

The table lists this clonotype with a few counts. The V call is TRBV11-2, the J call TRBJ2-2; D is ambiguous. Germline V gives CDR1 SGHAT, CDR2 FQNNGV. V dropped 4 bases and J dropped 6 bases, with 12 bases sitting between them. The CDR3 runs to 14 residues. CDR3 nucleotides: TGTGCCAGCAGCTCCCTCGTCCTGCCCGGGGAGCTGTTTTTT. Protein: CASSSLVLPGELFF.

This clonotype turned up a few times. This rearrangement joins TRBV27 to TRBJ2-2; the match to TRBD1 covers 9 bases. The CDR3 spans 18 residues. V was pared by 5 bases and J by 5 bases, with 15 bases of the junction left unmatched. The germline gives CDR1 MNHEY, CDR2 SMNVEV (reference sequence). The CDR3 loop reads CASSPPRMTGGQTGELFF. The CDR3 DNA sequence: TGTGCCAGCAGTCCACCGCGGATGACAGGGGGTCAGACCGGGGAGCTGTTTTTT.

This clonotype came up many times. The rearrangement joins TRBV2 to TRBJ1-1; TRBD1 might be the D (6 bases). Germline CDR1 and CDR2: SNHLY and FYNNEI. V was cut by 6 bases and J by 0 bases, with 14 bases left in between. The CDR3 has 15 residues. The CDR3 DNA follows: TGTGCCAGCAGCGGACAGCTTACCATGAACACTGAAGCTTTCTTT. Encoded protein: CASSGQLTMNTEAFF.